One and the same sample provided the 29 T cell receptor beta chains below, sequenced in a study of cytomegalovirus exposure and HLA in healthy donors. A multiplex PCR was run with 60 Vbeta primers and 13 Jbeta primers. The table came from immunoSEQ multiplex PCR; TCRdb's copy has only in-frame clones and leaves some out. The table includes some 180,000 clones, over 75% detected once. The sequencing sample was made of PBMCs. These receptors came from a woman aged 25-40 years in good health and CMV-seronegative.

J is TRBJ1-2 and V is TRBV7-2; perhaps TRBD1 as D (5 bases). The CDR3 is made up of 14 amino acids. From germline, CDR1 is SGHTA and CDR2 FQGNSA. V was pared by 5 bases and J by 6 bases, with 16 bases between. The DNA of the CDR3 is TGTGCCAGCAGCCGAAAAGTGGGGGGGGATGGCTACACCTTC. This encodes CASSRKVGGDGYTF.

In this sample, this clone turned up a few times. The chain carries TRBV7-9 and TRBJ2-7, with D possibly TRBD2 on 6 matching bases. The V end was cut by 7 bases, the J end by 4 bases, with 17 bases between. The germline V gene encodes CDR1 SEHNR and CDR2 FQNEAQ (reference sequence). This CDR3 has 14 amino acids. CDR3 DNA: TGTGCCAGCAAGCCGGGACTGGGCTTTTACGAGCAGTACTTC. Its protein is CASKPGLGFYEQYF.

This chain joins TRBV5-4 and TRBJ1-2, with 12 nucleotides matching TRBD1. With V trimmed by 4 bases and J by 6 bases, 7 bases remained unmatched. The CDR3 contains 15 residues. Germline V gene sequence: CDR1 SGHNT, CDR2 YYREEE (reference sequence). CDR3 residues: CASSPTGTGGHGYTF. Written as DNA, the CDR3 is TGTGCCAGCAGCCCCACCGGGACAGGGGGCCATGGCTACACCTTC.

This rearrangement joins TRBV2 to TRBJ1-1; D gene ambiguous. There are 13 residues in the CDR3. The germline V gene encodes CDR1 SNHLY and CDR2 FYNNEI. Between the trimmed V and J ends, which lost 7 bases and 0 bases, there was a span of 9 bases. The CDR3 bases are TGTGCCAGCAACCGGGTTTTGAACACTGAAGCTTTCTTT. Amino acid sequence: CASNRVLNTEAFF.

V and J are TRBV15 and TRBJ2-7; 8 bases map to TRBD1. This CDR3 is built from 16 residues. CDR1 is LNHNV, CDR2 YYDKDF, per germline (reference sequence). V lost 1 base and J lost 4; bases outside the gene matches: 9. The DNA of the CDR3 is TGTGCCACCAGCAGAGCGAGGGACAGGAAGACTTACGAGCAGTACTTC. Translating it yields CATSRARDRKTYEQYF.

The rearrangement joins TRBV6-5 to TRBJ1-5; D gene unclear. The V end was cut by 6 bases, the J end by 0 bases, with 12 bases between. CDR1 and CDR2 (germline): MNHEY, SVGAGI. This CDR3 has 15 residues. Here the CDR3 reads CASRRSQNSNQPQHF. The CDR3 region has the DNA TGTGCCAGCAGGCGCTCCCAAAATAGCAATCAGCCCCAGCATTTT.

The CDR3 DNA sequence: TGTGCCAGTAGTTCCCAGGCAGGCTTCAATCAGCCCCAGCATTTT. Residues: CASSSQAGFNQPQHF. V is TRBV19 and J is TRBJ1-5; unclear D gene. Trimming cost V 5 bases and J 3 bases, with 14 bases left between them. Per germline, CDR1 LNHDA and CDR2 SQIVND (reference sequence). This CDR3 has 15 amino acids.

The J gene is TRBJ2-3, the V gene TRBV7-2, with D tentatively TRBD2 (6 bases). The ends were cut back, 1 base at V and 1 base at J, with 12 bases in the middle. The CDR3 is 16 amino acids. Germline-derived CDR1 and CDR2 are SGHTA and FQGNSA. This CDR3 is CASSLEFSGGTDTQYF. DNA of the CDR3: TGTGCCAGCAGCTTAGAATTCTCGGGGGGCACAGATACGCAGTATTTT.

This clone showed up many times. The chain employs TRBV6-1 and TRBJ2-5; TRBD2 aligns across 10 bases. The CDR3 runs 14 residues. Germline V lookup: CDR1 MNHNS, CDR2 SASEGT. Losses at the gene ends were 6 bases for V and 5 bases for J; bases not matched to a gene: 6. CDR3 DNA sequence: TGTGCCAGCAGAGACCTAGCGGGGGAGGAGACCCAGTACTTC. Translating it yields CASRDLAGEETQYF.

The chain links TRBV5-1 to TRBJ2-5; 8 nucleotides match TRBD1. Trimming cost V 2 bases and J 4 bases; bases outside gene matches: 10. The CDR3 extends over 16 amino acids. The germline V gene has CDR1 SGHRS and CDR2 YFSETQ. The CDR3 DNA reads as TGCGCCAGCAGCTTTCCCGACAGGGGCAGTAGAGAGACCCAGTACTTC. As protein: CASSFPDRGSRETQYF. The entire variable domain, with the rest obtained from reference TRBV5-1 and TRBJ2-5, is as follows: KAGVTQTPRYLIKTRGQQVTLSCSPISGHRSVSWYQQTPGQGLQFLFEYFSETQRNKGNFPGRFSGRQFSNSRSEMNVSTLELGDSALYLCASSFPDRGSRETQYFGPGTRLLVL.

This clone was detected once. The chain has TRBV9 and TRBJ2-2, with D possibly being TRBD2 (6 bases). The V gene's germline CDR1 is SGDLS and CDR2 YYNGEE. The V gene lost 2 bases and the J gene lost 8 bases, with 13 bases spanning the gap. CDR3 size: 14 residues. The CDR3 here is CASSVTRAGGELFF. In DNA form, the CDR3 reads TGTGCCAGCAGCGTGACTAGGGCGGGTGGGGAGCTGTTTTTT.

This clone was seen a handful of times. This sequence joins TRBV6-1 and TRBJ1-1; D perhaps matches TRBD1 (5 bases). Germline V CDR1 and CDR2: MNHNS, SASEGT. With 6 bases removed from V and 4 bases from J, the gap between germline ends came to 18 bases. The CDR3 contains 15 residues. The DNA of the CDR3 is TGTGCCAGCAGGGGGGGGATGGCCGGGGGCACTGAAGCTTTCTTT. Protein sequence: CASRGGMAGGTEAFF.

The chain uses TRBV7-6 and TRBJ1-5, with 11 positions matching TRBD1. This CDR3 is 15 amino acids long. Losses at the gene ends were 5 bases for V and 6 bases for J; bases not matched to a gene: 6. Per germline, CDR1 SGHVS and CDR2 FNYEAQ. This CDR3 reads CASSPGQGAFQPQHF. The DNA of the CDR3 is TGTGCCAGCAGCCCCGGACAGGGGGCTTTTCAGCCCCAGCATTTT. Complete variable domain (other parts from reference TRBV7-6 and TRBJ1-5): GAGVSQSPRYKVTKRGQDVALRCDPISGHVSLYWYRQALGQGPEFLTYFNYEAQQDKSGLPNDRFSAERPEGSISTLTIQRTEQRDSAMYRCASSPGQGAFQPQHFGDGTRLSIL.

The chain employs TRBV9 and TRBJ2-6, with a weak D call TRBD1 (5 bases). CDR1 and CDR2 (germline): SGDLS, YYNGEE. Trimming pared 0 bases from V and 4 bases from J, leaving 8 bases between. The CDR3 is made up of 15 amino acids. The DNA for the CDR3 is TGTGCCAGCAGCGTAGTCCGACAGGGGGCCAACGTCCTGACTTTC. Translation gives CASSVVRQGANVLTF.

This clone was counted once. The rearrangement links TRBV6-1 to TRBJ1-5; 8 nucleotides line up with TRBD1. The CDR3 spans 15 residues. Germline trimming cut 8 bases from V and 4 bases from J; bases unmatched to any gene: 10. Germline V lookup: CDR1 MNHNS, CDR2 SASEGT. The CDR3 sequence is CASLLGTGRNQPQHF. DNA of the CDR3: TGTGCCAGCCTCTTAGGGACAGGACGGAATCAGCCCCAGCATTTT.

The rearrangement joins TRBV10-1 to TRBJ2-1, with 9 bases lining up with TRBD2. The CDR3 length is 15 residues. J was trimmed by 8 bases and V by 0 bases; bases with no gene match: 5. From germline, CDR1 is WNHNN and CDR2 SYGVQD (reference sequence). The DNA for the CDR3 is TGCGCCAGCAGTGAGTCGCGGGGGGGCATCGATGAGCAGTTCTTC. Its translation: CASSESRGGIDEQFF.

The chain joins TRBV9 to TRBJ2-3, with 10 positions matching TRBD2. V dropped 0 bases and J dropped 7; count of bases not matched to a gene: 8. The CDR3 has 16 amino acids. Germline V gene lookup returns CDR1 SGDLS and CDR2 YYNGEE. The CDR3 nucleotides are TGTGCCAGCAGCGTAGATGGTAGCGGGGGGTGGAATACGCAGTATTTT. This sequence encodes CASSVDGSGGWNTQYF.

The V gene is TRBV25-1, the J gene TRBJ1-1; TRBD1 agrees at 9 bases. V lost 6 bases to trimming and J lost 1 base; unmatched junction nucleotides: 0. CDR3 size: 13 residues. Germline V CDR1 and CDR2: MGHDK, SYGVNS. The DNA for the CDR3 is TGTGCCAGCAGGGGACAGGGGAACACTGAAGCTTTCTTT. Translating it yields CASRGQGNTEAFF.

This clone was seen only a few times. The chain couples TRBV9 to TRBJ1-2; D gene ambiguous. The CDR3 is 13 residues long. CDR1 and CDR2 from the germline V gene are SGDLS and YYNGEE. The germline V and J ends were trimmed by 2 bases and 1 base, with 6 bases remaining between them. As DNA, the CDR3 is TGTGCCAGCAGCGTTACGGTTAACTATGGCTACACCTTC. Translating it yields CASSVTVNYGYTF.

The sample holds a few counts of this clone. CDR3 in amino acids: CSDRETTDTQYF. As DNA, the CDR3 is TGCAGCGACAGGGAAACGACAGATACGCAGTATTTT. This sequence joins TRBV29-1 and TRBJ2-3, with TRBD1 as a possible D gene (6 bases). The CDR3 sequence is 12 residues long. Germline CDR1 and CDR2: SQVTM and ANQGSEA. V gave up 7 bases and J gave up 3 bases, with 11 bases separating them.

The CDR3: CSVTADSNYGYTF. The CDR3 DNA follows: TGCAGCGTCACAGCAGATTCTAACTATGGCTACACCTTC. The J gene is TRBJ1-2, the V gene TRBV29-1; D is ambiguous. The CDR3 is 13 residues long. V was cut by 6 bases and J by 0 bases, with 11 bases left in between. The germline CDR1 and CDR2 sequences are SQVTM and ANQGSEA.

This clone was counted between two and nine times. The chain joins TRBV19 to TRBJ1-2; no definite D call. The germline CDR1 and CDR2 sequences are LNHDA and SQIVND (reference sequence). Between the trimmed V and J ends, which lost 0 bases and 0 bases, there was a span of 5 bases. The CDR3 runs 14 residues. CDR3 in amino acids: CASSIEVANYGYTF. CDR3 coding DNA: TGTGCCAGTAGTATAGAAGTAGCTAACTATGGCTACACCTTC.

V gene TRBV5-1 combines with J gene TRBJ1-1, with D unclear. Between the trimmed V and J ends, which lost 4 bases and 1 base, there was a span of 14 bases. The CDR3 runs 15 residues. Germline CDR1 and CDR2: SGHRS and YFSETQ. CDR3: CASSTLMPGNTEAFF. CDR3 bases: TGCGCCAGCAGCACCCTTATGCCGGGGAACACTGAAGCTTTCTTT.

The rearrangement uses TRBV29-1 and TRBJ2-7; 9 bases are shared with TRBD1. The length of the CDR3 is 14 residues. With 5 bases clipped from V and 2 bases from J, the junction kept 7 bases outside the gene matches. In germline, CDR1 is SQVTM, CDR2 ANQGSEA. Here the CDR3 DNA reads TGCAGCGTTCAGGGGGACAGGGAACCCTACGAGCAGTACTTC. Translated: CSVQGDREPYEQYF.

This clone has just one count. The CDR3 bases are TGTGCCAGTGGGACACGGTCCTACGAGCAGTACTTC. Its protein is CASGTRSYEQYF. V is TRBV6-1 and J is TRBJ2-7, with a tentative D call TRBD1 (6 bases). Trimming removed 9 bases from V and 1 base from J, with 10 bases in between. Germline CDR1 reads MNHNS; CDR2 reads SASEGT. This CDR3 has 12 amino acids.

In its sample, this clone was seen a few times. V and J are TRBV19 and TRBJ2-6, with a possible D match to TRBD2 (5 bases). Germline CDR1 LNHDA, CDR2 SQIVND (reference sequence). The CDR3 sequence is 17 residues long. V lost 1 base to trimming and J lost 0 bases, with 10 bases between them. The CDR3 DNA follows: TGTGCCAGTAGTATAGCTAGCAGTTCCTCTGGGGCCAACGTCCTGACTTTC. It encodes CASSIASSSSGANVLTF.

This sequence joins TRBV6-1 and TRBJ2-5, with TRBD1 identical over 7 bases. The DNA end lines up better with TRBJ2-7; the J call may be wrong. Germline loops: CDR1 MNHNS, CDR2 SASEGT. The CDR3 runs 15 residues. The CDR3 loop is CASSGTGTASYEQYF. CDR3 sequence (DNA): TGTGCCAGCAGTGGTACCGGGACAGCGTCCTACGAGCAGTACTTC.

This chain joins TRBV4-1 and TRBJ2-1; TRBD2 agrees at 8 bases. The ends lost 0 bases at V and 2 bases at J; junction bases unmatched: 9. Germline V gene data show CDR1 as MGHRA and CDR2 as YSYEKL. The CDR3 loop spans 18 amino acids. CDR3: CASSQETPTSEAYNEQFF. The CDR3 nucleotides read TGCGCCAGCAGCCAAGAGACCCCGACTAGCGAAGCCTACAATGAGCAGTTCTTC.

CDR3: CTPGWGDTEAFF. The CDR3 DNA sequence: TGCACCCCTGGCTGGGGAGACACTGAAGCTTTCTTT. The chain is built from TRBV1 and TRBJ1-1. TRBV1 is recorded as a pseudogene. This CDR3 has 12 residues.